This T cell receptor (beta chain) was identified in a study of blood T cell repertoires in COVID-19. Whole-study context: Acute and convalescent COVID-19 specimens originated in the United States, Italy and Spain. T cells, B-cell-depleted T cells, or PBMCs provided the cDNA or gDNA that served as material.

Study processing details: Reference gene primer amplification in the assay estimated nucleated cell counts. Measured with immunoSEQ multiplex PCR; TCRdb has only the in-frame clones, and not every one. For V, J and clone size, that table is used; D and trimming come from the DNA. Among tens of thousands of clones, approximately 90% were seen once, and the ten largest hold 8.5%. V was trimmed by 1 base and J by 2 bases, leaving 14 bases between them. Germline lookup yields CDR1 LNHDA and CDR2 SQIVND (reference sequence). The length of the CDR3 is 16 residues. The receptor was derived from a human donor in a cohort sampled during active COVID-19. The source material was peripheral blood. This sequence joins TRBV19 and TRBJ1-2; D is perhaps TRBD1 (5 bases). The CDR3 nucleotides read TGTGCCAGTAGTATAGGCCAGGGTTCCGAGAACTATGGCTACACCTTC. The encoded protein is CASSIGQGSENYGYTF.